Listed below are T cell receptor beta chains from one sample, sequenced in a study of shared clonotypes between healthy human individuals. The assay was immunoSEQ multiplex PCR, and TCRdb's table has in-frame clones only and misses some. The sample includes 2 million to 2.5 million clones, around 95% seen only once; the top ten take more than 0.1%. The sequencing input was naive CD4+ T cells sorted from blood. The receptor source for this set is a man between 18 and 29 years old in good health. CDR3s include the opening cysteine and the closing phenylalanine or tryptophan. D genes are given only for firm matches. Clone size, where shown, is once, few, many, or a class for clones that have expanded.

TRBV18	TRBJ1-2	.	.	CASSPMGGLTF	TGTGCCAGCTCACCGATGGGCGGACTCACCTTC
TRBV5-8	TRBJ1-5	.	TRBD1	CASSTLGQGGNQPQHF	TGTGCCAGCTCTACTTTAGGACAGGGAGGGAATCAGCCCCAGCATTTT
TRBV7-9	TRBJ2-1	.	.	CASSSVAGLPYNEQFF	TGTGCCAGCAGCTCCGTGGCAGGGCTCCCCTACAATGAGCAGTTCTTC
TRBV6-5	TRBJ1-6	.	.	CASSYSQGPHSPLHF	TGTGCCAGCAGTTACTCCCAGGGCCCCCATTCACCCCTCCACTTT
TRBV4-1	TRBJ2-7	.	.	CASSRTPLLGGSYEQYF	TGCGCCAGCAGCAGAACCCCCCTCTTGGGCGGTTCCTACGAGCAGTACTTC
TRBV20-1	TRBJ1-5	.	.	CSARDEGAQHF	TGCAGTGCTAGAGATGAAGGGGCCCAGCATTTT
TRBV18	TRBJ1-4	.	TRBD1	CASSPPTGGHIEKLFF	TGTGCCAGCTCACCTCCGACAGGGGGCCACATTGAAAAACTGTTTTTT
TRBV5-4	TRBJ1-2	.	TRBD1	CASSLDRDRDGYTF	TGTGCCAGCAGCTTGGATAGGGACAGGGATGGCTACACCTTC
TRBV30	TRBJ1-6	few	.	CAWSGQRNSPLHF	TGTGCCTGGAGTGGACAGCGAAATTCACCCCTCCACTTT
TRBV15	TRBJ2-4	once	TRBD2	CATSRVGAGLAKNIQYF	TGTGCCACCAGCAGAGTAGGAGCGGGACTAGCCAAAAACATTCAGTACTTC
TRBV6-5	TRBJ1-5	.	.	CASSYSGRGDNQPQHF	TGTGCCAGCAGTTACTCAGGCAGGGGCGACAATCAGCCCCAGCATTTT
TRBV7-9	TRBJ1-4	once	.	CASSLATAYEEKLFF	TGTGCCAGCAGCTTAGCCACAGCATATGAGGAAAAACTGTTTTTT
TRBV18	TRBJ1-2	once	.	CASSPTGTEYGYTF	TGTGCCAGCTCACCTACCGGGACGGAGTATGGCTACACCTTC
TRBV7-9	TRBJ1-5	.	.	CASSAGGSNQPQHF	TGTGCCAGCAGCGCGGGCGGAAGCAATCAGCCCCAGCATTTT
TRBV5-1	TRBJ1-1	once	.	CASSLDGAGTEAFF	TGCGCCAGCAGCTTGGATGGGGCGGGCACTGAAGCTTTCTTT
TRBV5-8	TRBJ2-7	once	TRBD2	CASSLGGSGTYEQYF	TGTGCCAGCAGCTTGGGCGGGAGTGGGACCTACGAGCAGTACTTC
TRBV5-1	TRBJ2-3	.	TRBD2	CASSPAGGPGTDTQYF	TGCGCCAGCAGCCCCGCGGGGGGCCCGGGCACAGATACGCAGTATTTT
TRBV6-1	TRBJ1-1	.	TRBD1	CASSARTGFEAFF	TGTGCCAGCAGTGCCCGGACAGGGTTTGAAGCTTTCTTT
TRBV6-5	TRBJ1-4	.	.	CASSYNGQSNEKLFF	TGTGCCAGCAGTTACAACGGCCAGTCTAATGAAAAACTGTTTTTT
TRBV2	TRBJ2-3	.	.	CASCKRITDTQYF	TGTGCCAGCTGCAAGCGGATCACAGATACGCAGTATTTT
TRBV5-1	TRBJ2-7	.	.	CASSEMDSSSYEQYF	TGCGCCAGCAGCGAGATGGACAGCAGCTCCTACGAGCAGTACTTC
TRBV7-9	TRBJ2-7	.	TRBD2	CASSLVPAGVREQYF	TGTGCCAGCAGCTTAGTTCCAGCGGGGGTTCGCGAGCAGTACTTC
TRBV5-6	TRBJ2-6	.	.	CASSEDSGANVLTF	TGTGCCAGCAGCGAAGACTCCGGGGCCAACGTCCTGACTTTC
TRBV28	TRBJ1-1	once	TRBD1	CASSSPGDRTEAFF	TGTGCCAGCAGTTCCCCCGGGGACAGGACTGAAGCTTTCTTT
TRBV5-4	TRBJ1-2	.	.	CASSLESGIYYGYTF	TGTGCCAGCAGCTTGGAGTCAGGGATTTACTATGGCTACACCTTC
TRBV9	TRBJ2-2	.	.	CASSVEGKNTGELFF	TGTGCCAGCAGCGTAGAAGGCAAAAACACCGGGGAGCTGTTTTTT
TRBV10-3	TRBJ2-7	.	.	CAISEYSGEQYF	TGTGCCATCAGTGAATATAGCGGAGAGCAGTACTTC
TRBV6-6	TRBJ1-1	.	.	CASSQQNMNTEAFF	TGTGCCAGCAGTCAACAGAATATGAACACTGAAGCTTTCTTT
TRBV14	TRBJ2-2	once	.	CASSQELPRIFGELFF	TGTGCCAGCAGCCAAGAACTCCCCAGAATTTTTGGGGAGCTGTTTTTT
TRBV29-1	TRBJ1-3	.	TRBD1	CSVEEDRNTIYF	TGCAGCGTTGAAGAGGACAGGAACACCATATATTTT
TRBV7-2	TRBJ1-4	.	.	CASSSGNHGNEKLFF	TGTGCCAGCAGCTCGGGTAACCACGGGAATGAAAAACTGTTTTTT
TRBV30	TRBJ1-1	.	.	CAWNWDTRVAFF	TGTGCCTGGAATTGGGACACAAGGGTAGCTTTCTTT
TRBV7-9	TRBJ2-7	.	TRBD1	CASSGGQGATYEQYF	TGTGCCAGCAGCGGCGGACAGGGGGCGACCTACGAGCAGTACTTC
TRBV11-2	TRBJ2-7	.	TRBD2	CASSSLAGVGPYEQYF	TGTGCCAGCAGCTCCTTAGCGGGAGTAGGACCCTACGAGCAGTACTTC
TRBV9	TRBJ2-7	.	TRBD1	CASSVGEQGDYEQYF	TGTGCCAGCAGCGTAGGGGAACAGGGGGACTACGAGCAGTACTTC
TRBV6-6	TRBJ1-1	.	.	CASTPAEAGRTEAFF	TGTGCCAGCACCCCCGCTGAGGCAGGGAGGACTGAAGCTTTCTTT
TRBV4-1	TRBJ2-7	.	TRBD1	CASTPGTGLPSYEQYF	TGCGCCAGCACCCCTGGGACAGGGTTACCCTCCTACGAGCAGTACTTC
TRBV11-2	TRBJ1-1	.	.	CASSLGSHNTEAFF	TGTGCCAGCAGCTTAGGGTCCCACAACACTGAAGCTTTCTTT
TRBV7-2	TRBJ2-6	.	.	CASSPGWGLISSGANVLTF	TGTGCCAGCAGCCCGGGGTGGGGGCTGATAAGCTCTGGGGCCAACGTCCTGACTTTC
TRBV6-5	TRBJ1-1	.	TRBD1	CASMRGQENTEAFF	TGTGCCAGCATGAGGGGACAGGAGAACACTGAAGCTTTCTTT
TRBV18	TRBJ1-1	few	.	CASSPNTEAFF	TGTGCCAGCTCACCGAACACTGAAGCTTTCTTT
TRBV29-1	TRBJ2-2	.	.	CSVGRGGAGELFF	TGCAGCGTTGGAAGAGGGGGGGCCGGGGAGCTGTTTTTT
TRBV7-8	TRBJ1-6	.	.	CASSLAPGSGNSPLHF	TGTGCCAGCAGCTTAGCGCCCGGGTCGGGGAATTCACCCCTCCACTTT
TRBV2	TRBJ1-2	once	.	CASRRGPAYGYTF	TGTGCCAGCAGGCGGGGACCCGCCTATGGCTACACCTTC
TRBV7-3	TRBJ2-6	.	.	CASSFGQPGANVLTF	TGTGCCAGCAGCTTTGGACAGCCTGGGGCCAACGTCCTGACTTTC
TRBV9	TRBJ2-2	.	.	CASSVDANWGTGELFF	TGTGCCAGCAGCGTAGATGCAAATTGGGGTACCGGGGAGCTGTTTTTT
TRBV5-4	TRBJ2-5	.	.	CASSLESQETQYF	TGTGCCAGCAGCTTGGAAAGTCAAGAGACCCAGTACTTC
TRBV5-4	TRBJ2-2	.	TRBD1	CASSHQATGVTGELFF	TGTGCCAGCAGCCACCAGGCGACAGGGGTCACCGGGGAGCTGTTTTTT
TRBV6-5	TRBJ2-7	.	TRBD1	CASSRRQGDYEQYF	TGTGCCAGCAGTCGCCGACAGGGTGACTACGAGCAGTACTTC